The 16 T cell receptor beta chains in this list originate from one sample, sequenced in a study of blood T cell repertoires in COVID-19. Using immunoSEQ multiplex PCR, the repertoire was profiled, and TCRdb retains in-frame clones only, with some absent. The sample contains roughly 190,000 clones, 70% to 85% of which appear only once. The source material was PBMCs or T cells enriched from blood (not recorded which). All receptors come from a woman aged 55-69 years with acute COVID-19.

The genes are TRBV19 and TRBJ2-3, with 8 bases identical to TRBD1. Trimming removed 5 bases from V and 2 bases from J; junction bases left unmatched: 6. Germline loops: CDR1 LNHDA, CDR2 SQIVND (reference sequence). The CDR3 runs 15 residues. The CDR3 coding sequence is TGTGCCAGTAGTCACAGGGGGGAGTACACAGATACGCAGTATTTT. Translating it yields CASSHRGEYTDTQYF.

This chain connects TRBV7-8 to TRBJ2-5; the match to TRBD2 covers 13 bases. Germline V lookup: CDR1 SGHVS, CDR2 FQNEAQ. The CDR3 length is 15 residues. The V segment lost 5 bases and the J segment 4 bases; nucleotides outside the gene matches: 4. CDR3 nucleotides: TGTGCCAGCAGCCCCCGGACTAGCGGGAGAGAGACCCAGTACTTC. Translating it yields CASSPRTSGRETQYF.

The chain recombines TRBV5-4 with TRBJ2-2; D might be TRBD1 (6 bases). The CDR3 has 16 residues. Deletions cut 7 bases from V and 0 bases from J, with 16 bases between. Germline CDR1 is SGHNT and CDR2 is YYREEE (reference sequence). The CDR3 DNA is TGTGCCAGCCATAGGGGGAGAGGGGCGAACACCGGGGAGCTGTTTTTT. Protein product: CASHRGRGANTGELFF.

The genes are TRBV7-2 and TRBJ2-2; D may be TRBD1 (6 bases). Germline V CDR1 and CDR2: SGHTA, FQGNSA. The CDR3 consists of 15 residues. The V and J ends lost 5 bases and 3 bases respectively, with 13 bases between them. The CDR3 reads CASSRAGTYTGELFF. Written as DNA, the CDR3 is TGTGCCAGCAGCAGGGCCGGGACATACACCGGGGAGCTGTTTTTT.

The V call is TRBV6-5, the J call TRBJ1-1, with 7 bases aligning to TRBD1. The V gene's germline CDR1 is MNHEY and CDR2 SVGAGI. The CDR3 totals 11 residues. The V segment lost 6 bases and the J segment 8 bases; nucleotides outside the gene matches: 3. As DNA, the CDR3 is TGTGCCAGCAGGTTGACAGGGGAAGCTTTCTTT. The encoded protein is CASRLTGEAFF.

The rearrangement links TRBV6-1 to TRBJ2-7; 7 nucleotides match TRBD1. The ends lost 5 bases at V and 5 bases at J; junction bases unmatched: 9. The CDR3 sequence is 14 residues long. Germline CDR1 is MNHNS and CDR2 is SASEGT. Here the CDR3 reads CASSLSTGRHEQYV. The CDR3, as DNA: TGTGCCAGCAGTCTGTCGACAGGGCGGCACGAGCAGTACGTC.

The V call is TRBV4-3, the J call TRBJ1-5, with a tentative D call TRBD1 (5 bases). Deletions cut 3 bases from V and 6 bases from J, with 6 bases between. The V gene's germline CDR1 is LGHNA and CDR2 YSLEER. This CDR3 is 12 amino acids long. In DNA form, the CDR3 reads TGCGCCAGCAGCCACGGGGGTCAGCCCCAGCATTTT. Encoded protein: CASSHGGQPQHF.

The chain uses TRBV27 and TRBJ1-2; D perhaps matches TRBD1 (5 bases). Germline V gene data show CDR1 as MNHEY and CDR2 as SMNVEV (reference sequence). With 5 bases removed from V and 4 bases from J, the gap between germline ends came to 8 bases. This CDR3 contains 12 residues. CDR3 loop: CASSLRGYGYTF. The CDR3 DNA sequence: TGTGCCAGCAGTCTAAGGGGCTATGGCTACACCTTC.

CDR3 sequence: CASSTQGKGSYNEQFF. The CDR3 DNA sequence: TGTGCCAGTAGTACACAGGGAAAGGGCTCCTACAATGAGCAGTTCTTC. The chain has TRBV19 and TRBJ2-1; tentative D call: TRBD1 (6 bases). Looked up from germline, CDR1 is LNHDA and CDR2 is SQIVND (reference sequence). Trimming took 4 bases from V and 0 from J, leaving 13 bases between them. This CDR3 is built from 16 residues.

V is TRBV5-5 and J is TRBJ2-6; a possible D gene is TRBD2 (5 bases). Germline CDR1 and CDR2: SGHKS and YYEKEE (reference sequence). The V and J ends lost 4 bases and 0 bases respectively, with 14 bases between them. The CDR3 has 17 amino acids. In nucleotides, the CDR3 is TGTGCCAGCAGCCCTCGGACTGATCCCTCTGGGGCCAACGTCCTGACTTTC. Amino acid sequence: CASSPRTDPSGANVLTF.

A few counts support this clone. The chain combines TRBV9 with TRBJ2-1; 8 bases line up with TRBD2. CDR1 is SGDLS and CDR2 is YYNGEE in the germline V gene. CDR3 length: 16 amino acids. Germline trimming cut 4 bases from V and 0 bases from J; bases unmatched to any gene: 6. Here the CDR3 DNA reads TGTGCCAGCAGCCCCCGCGGGAGGACCTCCTACAATGAGCAGTTCTTC. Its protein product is CASSPRGRTSYNEQFF.

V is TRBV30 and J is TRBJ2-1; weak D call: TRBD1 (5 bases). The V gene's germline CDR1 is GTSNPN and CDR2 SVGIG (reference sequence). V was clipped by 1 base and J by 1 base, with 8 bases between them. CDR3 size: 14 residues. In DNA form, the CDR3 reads TGTGCCTGGAGTGAGGGGTTTTCCTACAATGAGCAGTTCTTC. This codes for CAWSEGFSYNEQFF. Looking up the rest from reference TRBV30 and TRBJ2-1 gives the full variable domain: SQTIHQWPATLVQPVGSPLSLECTVEGTSNPNLYWYRQAAGRGLQLLFYSVGIGQISSEVPQNLSASRPQDRQFILSSKKLLLSDSGFYLCAWSEGFSYNEQFFGPGTRLTVL.

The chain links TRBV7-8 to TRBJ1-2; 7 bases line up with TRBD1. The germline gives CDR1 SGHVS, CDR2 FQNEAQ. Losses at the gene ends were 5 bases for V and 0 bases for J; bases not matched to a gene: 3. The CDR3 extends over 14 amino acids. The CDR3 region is CASSQGTANYGYTF. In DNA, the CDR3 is TGTGCCAGCAGCCAAGGGACAGCTAACTATGGCTACACCTTC.

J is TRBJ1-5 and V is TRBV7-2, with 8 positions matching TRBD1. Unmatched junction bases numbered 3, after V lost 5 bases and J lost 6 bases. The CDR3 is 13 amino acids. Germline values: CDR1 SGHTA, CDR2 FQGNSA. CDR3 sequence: CASSAGGGQPQHF. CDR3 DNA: TGTGCCAGCAGCGCAGGGGGCGGTCAGCCCCAGCATTTT.

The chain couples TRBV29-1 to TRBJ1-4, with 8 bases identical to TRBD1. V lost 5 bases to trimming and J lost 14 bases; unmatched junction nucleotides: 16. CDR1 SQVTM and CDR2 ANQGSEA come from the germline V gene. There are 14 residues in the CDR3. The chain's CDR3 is CSVSRGRRAAGLFF. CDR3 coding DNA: TGCAGCGTTTCCAGGGGGCGCCGGGCTGCAGGGCTGTTTTTT.

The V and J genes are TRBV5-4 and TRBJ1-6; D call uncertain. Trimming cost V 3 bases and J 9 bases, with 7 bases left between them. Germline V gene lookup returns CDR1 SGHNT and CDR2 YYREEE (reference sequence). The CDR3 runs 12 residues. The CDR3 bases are TGTGCCAGCAGCTCCGACACTTCACCCCTCCACTTT. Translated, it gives CASSSDTSPLHF.